This TCR beta chain was recovered during a study of response to subunit inactivated influenza vaccine. Study results and caveats: Seasonal influenza vaccination, on each occasion, was suggested by the authors to recruit few new T cells.

TCRdb independently ran MiXCR on the RT-PCR reads; one entry per CDR3 protein. This sample has 500,000 to 600,000 distinct CDR3 sequences, with about 10% found just once. This clonotype was counted only a few times. Its specificity is not known. CDR1 is SGHVS, CDR2 FQNEAQ, per germline. V trimming: 4 bases; J trimming: 2 bases; junction bases outside the gene matches: 8. The CDR3 runs to 16 residues. This receptor was identified in a man aged 50 to 59 who received an inactivated influenza vaccine. The material sequenced was PBMCs from blood, taken on the day of vaccination. The chain uses TRBV7-8 and TRBJ2-1; 7 bases agree with TRBD2. For the CDR3, the DNA is TGTGCCAGCAGCTACCCTAGCGGCAAGGCCTACAATGAGCAGTTCTTC. It yields the protein CASSYPSGKAYNEQFF.